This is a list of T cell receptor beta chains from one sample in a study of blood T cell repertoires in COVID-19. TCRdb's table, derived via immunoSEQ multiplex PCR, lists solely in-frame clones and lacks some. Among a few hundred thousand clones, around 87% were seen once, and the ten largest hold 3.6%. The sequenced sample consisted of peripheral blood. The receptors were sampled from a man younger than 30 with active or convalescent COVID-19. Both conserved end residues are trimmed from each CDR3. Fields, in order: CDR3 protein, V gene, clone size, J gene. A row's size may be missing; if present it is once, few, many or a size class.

ASSLGRGGETQY | TRBV5-1 | . | TRBJ2-5
ASSAGPSGSYEQY | TRBV2 | . | TRBJ2-7
ASSSGGRDNQPQH | TRBV5-8 | . | TRBJ1-5
SVVRDSSGNTIY | TRBV29-1 | . | TRBJ1-3
ASSPRTAIGTDTQY | TRBV9 | . | TRBJ2-3
ASSPDGTSPKTQY | TRBV5-1 | . | TRBJ2-5
AWSVERPLH | TRBV30 | . | TRBJ1-6
ASSLDRPGGELF | TRBV5-1 | once | TRBJ2-2
ASSLSAGVYEQY | TRBV5-1 | . | TRBJ2-7
ASSLVPDRSYEQY | TRBV7-6 | . | TRBJ2-7
ASGGGGDIYGYT | TRBV2 | few | TRBJ1-2
ASSEAWGGSSGANVLT | TRBV6-1 | . | TRBJ2-6
ASSFDRYTGELF | TRBV7-9 | . | TRBJ2-2
ASSLGLATGTGELF | TRBV5-1 | . | TRBJ2-2
ASSLGGLSNQPQH | TRBV5-1 | . | TRBJ1-5
ASRETGWRQPQH | TRBV2 | . | TRBJ1-5
SVDSGTANTGELF | TRBV29-1 | . | TRBJ2-2
ASSILVGEPQPQH | TRBV4-2 | once | TRBJ1-5
ASSWGQGDGDEQF | TRBV7-9 | . | TRBJ2-1
ASKWGQREAF | TRBV19 | once | TRBJ1-1
ASSHLHSAGTRSYNEQF | TRBV27 | once | TRBJ2-1
ASSSGGGETQY | TRBV5-1 | . | TRBJ2-5
ASSPEGSNQPQH | TRBV18 | once | TRBJ1-5
ASSFRTGRLDGYT | TRBV6-5 | . | TRBJ1-2
ASTSGESLSPLH | TRBV25-1 | . | TRBJ1-6
ASSVGPGRETQY | TRBV9 | . | TRBJ2-5
ASSLRASEYNEQF | TRBV11-3 | once | TRBJ2-1
ASSPTEFGELF | TRBV5-5 | . | TRBJ2-2
ASSARYEQY | TRBV2 | few | TRBJ2-7
ATSDPPDTSYT | TRBV24-1 | . | TRBJ1-2
ASSLGGNSPLH | TRBV7-3 | . | TRBJ1-6
ASRDRDSQPQH | TRBV19 | . | TRBJ1-5
ASSITPTGELF | TRBV19 | . | TRBJ2-2
ASRWASRGREQY | TRBV28 | few | TRBJ2-7
ASSATSDFSYNEQF | TRBV5-1 | . | TRBJ2-1
ASSEAHSGNTIY | TRBV6-1 | once | TRBJ1-3
ASSLPNYRESYEQY | TRBV27 | . | TRBJ2-7
ASSLTSGSSYEQY | TRBV5-1 | . | TRBJ2-7
ASSLGGAYNEQF | TRBV27 | . | TRBJ2-1
AISGDTRSNQPQH | TRBV10-3 | . | TRBJ1-5
AWSADFRGTGELF | TRBV30 | few | TRBJ2-2
ASSHSGTGGDEAF | TRBV3-1/TRBV3-2 | . | TRBJ1-1
ASSLDAAPIHTGELF | TRBV28 | once | TRBJ2-2
ASSGTRASGNTIY | TRBV28 | . | TRBJ1-3
ASTQSGLFTEAF | TRBV27 | . | TRBJ1-1
ASGGTRDEQF | TRBV6-5 | . | TRBJ2-1
ASSRGDRGNTEAF | TRBV4-1 | . | TRBJ1-1
AITGGISSGNTIY | TRBV10-3 | . | TRBJ1-3
ASGVDREDGYT | TRBV7-8 | . | TRBJ1-2